This is a list of T cell receptor beta chains from one sample in a study of blood T cell repertoires in COVID-19. Generated by immunoSEQ multiplex PCR, the TCRdb table keeps only in-frame clones and is missing some. The sample lists some 350,000 clones, around 87% occurring once. The sequenced sample consisted of PBMCs or T cells enriched from blood (not recorded which). These receptor sequences come from a woman between 25 and 40 years old who had recovered from COVID-19. The CDR3 runs from the conserved cysteine through the conserved F or W. A D gene is named only where the DNA matches it firmly. A row's size may be missing; if present it is once, few, many or a size class.

>-|TRBJ2-7|once|TRBV11-3
TGTGCCAGCAGCCGTGGCAGCTACGAGCAGTACTTC
CASSRGSYEQYF
>-|TRBJ2-5|-|TRBV24-1
TGTGCCACCAGTGGATCAGGCGGGGCTATCCAAGAGACCCAGTACTTC
CATSGSGGAIQETQYF
>TRBD1|TRBJ1-1|-|TRBV19
TGTGCCAGTAGGACAGGGGGCTACACTGAAGCTTTCTTT
CASRTGGYTEAFF
>-|TRBJ1-6|once|TRBV5-5
TGTGCCAGCAGCCCCCAAAGGTCAGGGCCTTTAGGGCCCCTCCACTTT
CASSPQRSGPLGPLHF
>TRBD1|TRBJ1-5|-|TRBV7-8
TGTGCCAGCAGCCCGGCCTTTGGGACAGGGTTCGATAGCAATCAGCCCCAGCATTTT
CASSPAFGTGFDSNQPQHF
>-|TRBJ2-1|few|TRBV7-5
TGTGCCAGAAGCACACGACTAGTAAATGAGCAGTTCTTC
CARSTRLVNEQFF
>-|TRBJ1-2|-|TRBV18
TGTGCCAGCTCACCCACCCCCTCGTCGGACACGAGCTATGGCTACACCTTC
CASSPTPSSDTSYGYTF
>-|TRBJ1-5|-|TRBV28
TGTGCCAGCAGTTTTCTCGTCCCGTCCGGCAATCAGCCCCAGCATTTT
CASSFLVPSGNQPQHF
>-|TRBJ1-1|-|TRBV7-2
TGTGCCAGCAGCTTAAACAGCGGCTTTGAAGCTTTCTTT
CASSLNSGFEAFF
>-|TRBJ1-4|-|TRBV9
TGTGCCAGCAGTTGGGGGCAGGGCTATAGCGGGACAACTAATGAAAAACTGTTTTTT
CASSWGQGYSGTTNEKLFF
>TRBD2|TRBJ2-7|-|TRBV15
TGTGCCACCAGCAGGGACCCGGGACTAACCTACGAGCAGTACTTC
CATSRDPGLTYEQYF
>-|TRBJ1-1|-|TRBV28
TGTGCCAGCACCGAACAGGGCTTTAACACTGAAGCTTTCTTT
CASTEQGFNTEAFF
>-|TRBJ1-2|-|TRBV3-1/TRBV3-2
TGTGCCAGCAGCCAAGATGGGGCAGGGAACTATGGCTACACCTTC
CASSQDGAGNYGYTF
>TRBD2|TRBJ2-5|-|TRBV7-9
TGTGCCAGCAGCCCACTGGGAGGGTGGGAGACCCAGTACTTC
CASSPLGGWETQYF
>TRBD2|TRBJ2-5|-|TRBV5-1
TGCGCCAGCAGCTCCCTGACTGCGGGGGGCCAAGAGACCCAGTACTTC
CASSSLTAGGQETQYF
>TRBD2|TRBJ2-5|-|TRBV3-1/TRBV3-2
TGTGCCAGCAGGCCCGGGGGGGCCGGAGAGACCCAGTACTTC
CASRPGGAGETQYF
>TRBD1|TRBJ1-2|-|TRBV5-1
TGCGCCAGCAGGGAGGGACAGGCCACTATCTATGGCTACACCTTC
CASREGQATIYGYTF
>TRBD2|TRBJ2-6|-|TRBV3-1/TRBV3-2
TGTGCCAGCAGCCAATCGGCAGCGGGGGCTGGGGCCAACGTCCTGACTTTC
CASSQSAAGAGANVLTF
>-|TRBJ1-1|-|TRBV4-3
TGCGCCAGCAGCCAAGCCAGGGCCACTGAAGCTTTCTTT
CASSQARATEAFF
>-|TRBJ2-5|few|TRBV2
TGTGCCAGCAGTGAAGCCCAATGGGGCCCCCTGGGGGAGACCCAGTACTTC
CASSEAQWGPLGETQYF
>TRBD2|TRBJ2-1|once|TRBV5-4
TGTGCCAGCAGCCTCGGACTAGCATTCGATGAGCAGTTCTTC
CASSLGLAFDEQFF
>-|TRBJ2-7|-|TRBV6-5
TGTGCCAGCAGATTCGCCTACGAGCAGTACTTC
CASRFAYEQYF